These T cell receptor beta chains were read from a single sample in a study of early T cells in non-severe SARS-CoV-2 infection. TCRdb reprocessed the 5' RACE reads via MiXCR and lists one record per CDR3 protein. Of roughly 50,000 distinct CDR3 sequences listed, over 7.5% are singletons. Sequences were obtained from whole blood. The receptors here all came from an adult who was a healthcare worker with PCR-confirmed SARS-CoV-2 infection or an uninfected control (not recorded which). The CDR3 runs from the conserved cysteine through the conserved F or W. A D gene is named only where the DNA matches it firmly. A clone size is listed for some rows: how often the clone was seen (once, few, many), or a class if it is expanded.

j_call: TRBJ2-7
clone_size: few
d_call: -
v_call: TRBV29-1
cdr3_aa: CSVVAEGPLYEQYF
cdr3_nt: TGCAGCGTTGTGGCGGAGGGGCCGTTGTACGAGCAGTACTTC

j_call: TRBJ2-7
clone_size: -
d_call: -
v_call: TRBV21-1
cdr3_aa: CASSKPRDSYEQYF
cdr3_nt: TGTGCCAGCAGCAAACCCAGGGATAGTTACGAGCAGTACTTC

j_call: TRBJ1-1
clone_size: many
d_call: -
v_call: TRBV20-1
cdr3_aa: CSARGLAEAFF
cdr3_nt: TGCAGTGCTAGAGGATTGGCTGAAGCTTTCTTT

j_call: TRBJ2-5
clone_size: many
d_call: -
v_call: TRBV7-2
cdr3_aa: CASSLISRETQYF
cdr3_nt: TGTGCCAGCAGCTTAATCAGCCGGGAGACCCAGTACTTC

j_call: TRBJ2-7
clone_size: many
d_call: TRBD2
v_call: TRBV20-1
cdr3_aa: CSARRRTSGSLDEQYF
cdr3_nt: TGCAGTGCTAGAAGGAGGACTAGCGGGAGTTTGGACGAGCAGTACTTC

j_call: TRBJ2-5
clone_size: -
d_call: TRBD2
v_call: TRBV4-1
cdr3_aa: CASSQEGLAGQETQYF
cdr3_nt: TGCGCCAGCAGCCAAGAGGGACTAGCGGGGCAAGAGACCCAGTACTTC

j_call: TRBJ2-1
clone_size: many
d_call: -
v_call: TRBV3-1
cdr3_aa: CASSQATFGRYNEQFF
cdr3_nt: TGTGCCAGCAGCCAAGCCACCTTTGGGAGGTACAATGAGCAGTTCTTC

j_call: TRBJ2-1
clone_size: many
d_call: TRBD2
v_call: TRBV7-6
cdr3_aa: CASRNVAGGVNEQFF
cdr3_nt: TGTGCCAGCAGAAACGTAGCGGGAGGTGTCAATGAGCAGTTCTTC

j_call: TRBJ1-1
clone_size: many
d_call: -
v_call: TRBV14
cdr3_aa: CASSQDLNTEAFF
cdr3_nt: TGTGCCAGCAGCCAAGATCTCAACACTGAAGCTTTCTTT

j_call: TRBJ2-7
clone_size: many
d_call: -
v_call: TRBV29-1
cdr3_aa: CSVLFSGHSYEQYF
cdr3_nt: TGCAGCGTCTTGTTTAGCGGCCACTCCTACGAGCAGTACTTC

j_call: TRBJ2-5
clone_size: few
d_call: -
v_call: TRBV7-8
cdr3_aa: CASSLRGRGETQYF
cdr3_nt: TGTGCCAGCAGTCTCCGTGGTCGAGGAGAGACCCAGTACTTC

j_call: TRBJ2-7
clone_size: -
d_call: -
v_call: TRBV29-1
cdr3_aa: CSVEDGDTYEQYF
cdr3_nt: TGCAGCGTTGAAGATGGGGATACCTACGAGCAGTACTTC

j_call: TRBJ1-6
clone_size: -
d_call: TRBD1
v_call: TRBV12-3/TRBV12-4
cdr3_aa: CASSSETGTEIDNSPLHF
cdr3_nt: TGTGCCAGCAGTAGCGAAACCGGGACAGAAATAGATAATTCACCCCTCCACTTT

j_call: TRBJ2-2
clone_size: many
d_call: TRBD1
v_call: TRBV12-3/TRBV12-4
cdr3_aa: CASRRPGQGLPGELFF
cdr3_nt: TGTGCCAGCAGGAGACCGGGACAGGGGCTTCCCGGGGAGCTGTTTTTT

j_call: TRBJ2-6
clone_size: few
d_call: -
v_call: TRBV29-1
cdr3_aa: CSAAGISGANVLTF
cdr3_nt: TGCAGCGCCGCAGGGATCTCTGGGGCCAACGTCCTGACTTTC

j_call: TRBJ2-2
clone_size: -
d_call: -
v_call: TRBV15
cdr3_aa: CATSRRSGLDTGELFF
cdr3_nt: TGTGCCACCAGCAGGAGATCAGGGTTGGACACCGGGGAGCTGTTTTTT

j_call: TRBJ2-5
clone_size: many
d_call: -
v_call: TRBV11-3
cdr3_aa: CASSLPRGYETQYF
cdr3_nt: TGTGCCAGCAGCTTACCCCGGGGTTACGAGACCCAGTACTTC

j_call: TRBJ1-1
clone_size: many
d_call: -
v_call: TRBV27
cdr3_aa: CASSSSGGGAEAFF
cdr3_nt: TGTGCCAGCAGTTCCAGCGGTGGGGGGGCTGAAGCTTTCTTT

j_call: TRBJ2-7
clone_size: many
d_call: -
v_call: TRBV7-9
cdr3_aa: CASSPPLSGPFSYEQYF
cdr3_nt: TGTGCCAGCAGCCCACCCCTAAGCGGGCCATTCTCCTACGAGCAGTACTTC

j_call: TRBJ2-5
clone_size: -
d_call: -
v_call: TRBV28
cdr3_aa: CANSSNVQETQYF
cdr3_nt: TGTGCCAACAGTTCCAACGTTCAAGAGACCCAGTACTTC

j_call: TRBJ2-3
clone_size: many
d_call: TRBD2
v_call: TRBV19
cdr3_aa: CASSIGGGTDTQYF
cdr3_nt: TGTGCCAGTAGTATCGGGGGGGGCACAGATACGCAGTATTTT

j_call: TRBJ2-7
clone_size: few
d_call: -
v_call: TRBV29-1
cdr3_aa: CSVERDTPYEQYF
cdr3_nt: TGCAGCGTTGAACGGGACACCCCCTACGAGCAGTACTTC

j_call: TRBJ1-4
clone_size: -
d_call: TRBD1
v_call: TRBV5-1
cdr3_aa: CASSLAQGEVEKLFF
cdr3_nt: TGCGCCAGCAGCTTGGCCCAGGGGGAAGTTGAAAAACTGTTTTTT

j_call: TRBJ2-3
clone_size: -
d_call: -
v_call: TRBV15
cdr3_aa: CATSRGTKTDTQYF
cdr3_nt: TGTGCCACCAGCAGGGGGACAAAAACAGATACGCAGTATTTT

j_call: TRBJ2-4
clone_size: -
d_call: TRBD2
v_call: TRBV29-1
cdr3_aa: CSALGLGNIQYF
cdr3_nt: TGCAGCGCCCTGGGACTAGGAAACATTCAGTACTTC

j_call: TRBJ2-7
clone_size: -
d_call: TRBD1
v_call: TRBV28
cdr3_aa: CASSFTRTGSEQYF
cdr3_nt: TGTGCCAGCAGTTTCACGCGGACAGGGAGCGAGCAGTACTTC

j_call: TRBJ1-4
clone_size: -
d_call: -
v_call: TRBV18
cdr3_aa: CASSSTRTTTNEKLFF
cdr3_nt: TGTGCCAGCTCCTCAACCAGGACGACAACTAATGAAAAACTGTTTTTT

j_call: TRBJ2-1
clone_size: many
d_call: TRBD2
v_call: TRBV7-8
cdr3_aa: CASSLRRLAGVNEQFF
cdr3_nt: TGTGCCAGCAGCTTGAGGCGACTAGCGGGAGTAAATGAGCAGTTCTTC

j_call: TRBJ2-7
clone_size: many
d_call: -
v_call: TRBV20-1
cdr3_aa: CSARAEEGYEQYF
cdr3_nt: TGCAGTGCTAGGGCGGAAGAGGGGTACGAGCAGTACTTC

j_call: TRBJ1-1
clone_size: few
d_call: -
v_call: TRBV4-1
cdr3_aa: CASSQDHRYAFF
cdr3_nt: TGCGCCAGCAGCCAAGATCACAGGTACGCTTTCTTT

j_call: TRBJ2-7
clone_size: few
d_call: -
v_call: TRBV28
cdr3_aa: CASSTAREQYF
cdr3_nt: TGTGCCAGCAGTACTGCGCGAGAGCAGTACTTC

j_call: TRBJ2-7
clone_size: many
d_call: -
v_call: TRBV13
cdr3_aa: CASSRAYEQYF
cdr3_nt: TGTGCCAGCAGCCGCGCTTACGAGCAGTACTTC

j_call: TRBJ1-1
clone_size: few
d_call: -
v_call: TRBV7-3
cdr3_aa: CASSLSPGLGAFF
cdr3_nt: TGTGCCAGCAGCTTAAGTCCGGGACTTGGGGCTTTCTTT

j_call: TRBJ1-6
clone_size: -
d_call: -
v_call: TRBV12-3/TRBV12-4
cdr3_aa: CASSFGSSQGHSPLHF
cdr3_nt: TGTGCCAGCAGTTTTGGATCATCACAAGGTCATTCACCCCTCCACTTT

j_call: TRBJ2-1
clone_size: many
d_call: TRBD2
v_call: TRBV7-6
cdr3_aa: CASSLMAGGYNEQFF
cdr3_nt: TGTGCCAGCAGCTTAATGGCGGGGGGGTACAATGAGCAGTTCTTC

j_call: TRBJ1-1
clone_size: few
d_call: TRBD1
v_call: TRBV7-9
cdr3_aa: CASSSQSVPGQGVNTEAFF
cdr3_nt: TGTGCCAGCAGCTCCCAGTCAGTCCCGGGACAGGGGGTGAACACTGAAGCTTTCTTT

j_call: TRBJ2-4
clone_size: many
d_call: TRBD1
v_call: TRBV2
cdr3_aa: CASSGTGQGEAKNIQYF
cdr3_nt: TGTGCCAGCAGTGGGACTGGACAGGGTGAAGCCAAAAACATTCAGTACTTC

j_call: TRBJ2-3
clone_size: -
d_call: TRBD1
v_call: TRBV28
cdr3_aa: CAAGQGSTDTQYF
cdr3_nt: TGTGCCGCCGGACAGGGGAGCACAGATACGCAGTATTTT

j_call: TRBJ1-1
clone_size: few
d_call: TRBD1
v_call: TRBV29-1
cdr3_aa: CSVTPTGVNTEAFF
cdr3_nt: TGCAGCGTGACCCCGACAGGGGTGAACACTGAAGCTTTCTTT

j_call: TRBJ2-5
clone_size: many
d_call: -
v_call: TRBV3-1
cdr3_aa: CASSRGNRETQYF
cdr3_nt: TGTGCCAGCAGCCGGGGCAACCGTGAGACCCAGTACTTC

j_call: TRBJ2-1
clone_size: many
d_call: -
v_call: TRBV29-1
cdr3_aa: CSVEWGINEQFF
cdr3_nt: TGCAGCGTTGAATGGGGCATCAATGAGCAGTTCTTC

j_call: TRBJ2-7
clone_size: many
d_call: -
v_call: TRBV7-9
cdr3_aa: CASSPPGGTGEQYF
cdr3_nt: TGTGCCAGCAGCCCACCTGGGGGAACGGGCGAGCAGTACTTC

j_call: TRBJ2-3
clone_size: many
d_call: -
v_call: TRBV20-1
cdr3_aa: CSAPVVDTQYF
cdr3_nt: TGCAGTGCCCCGGTCGTGGATACGCAGTATTTT

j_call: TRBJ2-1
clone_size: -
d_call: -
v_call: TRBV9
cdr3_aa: CASSVQPPGVGNEQFF
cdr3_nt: TGTGCCAGCAGCGTACAGCCACCGGGAGTGGGCAATGAGCAGTTCTTC

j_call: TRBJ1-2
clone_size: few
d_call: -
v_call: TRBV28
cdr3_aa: CASSTPRWGTGYGYTF
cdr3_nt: TGTGCCAGCAGTACCCCCCGGTGGGGGACGGGCTATGGCTACACCTTC

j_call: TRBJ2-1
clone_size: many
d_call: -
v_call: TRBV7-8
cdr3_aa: CASSQMSSYNEQFF
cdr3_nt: TGTGCCAGCAGCCAGATGAGCTCCTACAATGAGCAGTTCTTC

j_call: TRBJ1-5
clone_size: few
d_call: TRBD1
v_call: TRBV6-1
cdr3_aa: CASSPGQVRNQPQHF
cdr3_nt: TGTGCCAGCAGTCCGGGACAGGTACGCAATCAGCCCCAGCATTTT

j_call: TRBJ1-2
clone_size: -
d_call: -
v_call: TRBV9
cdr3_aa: CASSEDVDYVDGYTF
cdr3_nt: TGTGCCAGCAGCGAGGACGTTGACTATGTGGATGGCTACACCTTC

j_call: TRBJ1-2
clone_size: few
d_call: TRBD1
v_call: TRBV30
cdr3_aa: CAWSEGQGYGYTF
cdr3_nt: TGTGCCTGGAGCGAAGGACAGGGATATGGCTACACCTTC

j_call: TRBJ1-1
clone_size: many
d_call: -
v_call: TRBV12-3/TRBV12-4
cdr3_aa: CASSRGNRGTEAFF
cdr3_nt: TGTGCCAGCAGTCGAGGGAATAGGGGCACTGAAGCTTTCTTT

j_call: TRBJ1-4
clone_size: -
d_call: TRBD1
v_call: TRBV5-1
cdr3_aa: CASSLVRRDRGEKLFF
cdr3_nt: TGCGCCAGCAGCTTGGTACGTCGGGACAGGGGTGAAAAACTGTTTTTT

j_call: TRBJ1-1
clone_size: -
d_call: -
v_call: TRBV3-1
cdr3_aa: CASSRDPSGSTEAFF
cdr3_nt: TGTGCCAGCAGCCGGGACCCTTCGGGGAGCACTGAAGCTTTCTTT

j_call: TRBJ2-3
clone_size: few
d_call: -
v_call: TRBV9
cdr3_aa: CASSVADTQYF
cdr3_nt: TGTGCCAGCAGCGTCGCAGATACGCAGTATTTT

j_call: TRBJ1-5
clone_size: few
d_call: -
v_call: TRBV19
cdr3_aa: CASSTRTRGNQPQHF
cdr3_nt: TGTGCCAGTAGTACTCGAACAAGGGGTAATCAGCCCCAGCATTTT

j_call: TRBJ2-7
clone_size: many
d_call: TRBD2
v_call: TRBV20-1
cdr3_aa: CSARLSSGSGYEQYF
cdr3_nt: TGCAGTGCTAGATTATCAAGCGGGAGCGGCTACGAGCAGTACTTC